This TCR beta chain was found in a study of blood T cell repertoires in COVID-19. Study-wide background: Samples taken during acute and convalescent COVID-19 were collected in the United States, Italy and Spain.

The CDR3 is made up of 14 amino acids. The ends lost 11 bases at V and 8 bases at J; junction bases unmatched: 10. From germline, CDR1 is KGHDR and CDR2 SFDVKD. This table comes from immunoSEQ multiplex PCR, and its TCRdb copy is limited to in-frame clones, with some not included. The data contain about 180,000 clones, 88% of them singletons. This clone showed up just once. Sequencing was performed on PBMCs or T cells enriched from blood (not recorded which). The rearrangement links TRBV24-1 to TRBJ2-1; 11 bases match TRBD2. The clonotype originates from a woman aged 18-29 years who had recovered from COVID-19. In DNA, the CDR3 is TGTGCCATCCAGACTAGCGGGAACTTTGATGAGCAGTTCTTC. It encodes CAIQTSGNFDEQFF.